Each of the 20 T cell receptor beta chains below was sequenced from the same sample in a study of T cell responses to AZD1222 COVID-19 vaccine. Here immunoSEQ multiplex PCR was the method, and the copy in TCRdb shows in-frame clones only, minus some. Counted here are about 98,000 clones, around 82% occurring once; the ten biggest clones make up approximately 15%. The source was peripheral blood, collected on day 0 of AZD1222 vaccination. Receptors were obtained from an adult in good health.

The gene calls are TRBV28 and TRBJ1-1; D ambiguous. The CDR3 length is 14 residues. V lost 4 bases to trimming and J lost 1 base, with 10 bases between them. The germline gives CDR1 MDHEN, CDR2 SYDVKM. The CDR3 region has the DNA TGTGCCAGCAGTTGGGGTCAAGGGAACACTGAAGCTTTCTTT. As protein: CASSWGQGNTEAFF. Full variable domain (outside the CDR3, taken from reference TRBV28 and TRBJ1-1): DVKVTQSSRYLVKRTGEKVFLECVQDMDHENMFWYRQDPGLGLRLIYFSYDVKMKEKGDIPEGYSVSREKKERFSLILESASTNQTSMYLCASSWGQGNTEAFFGQGTRLTVV.

This clone was detected a few times. This sequence joins TRBV6-2 or TRBV6-3 and TRBJ1-1; perhaps TRBD1 as D (5 bases). CDR3 size: 12 residues. The germline V gene encodes CDR1 MNHEY and CDR2 SVGEGT. Trimming removed 4 bases from V and 11 bases from J, with 14 bases in between. Written as DNA, the CDR3 is TGTGCCAGCAGTTCCCTAGACCGGGGGGCTTTCTTT. The encoded protein is CASSSLDRGAFF.

J is TRBJ2-1 and V is TRBV6-5, with 9 bases that match TRBD2. Trimming removed 6 bases from V and 6 bases from J; junction bases left unmatched: 6. Germline V lookup: CDR1 MNHEY, CDR2 SVGAGI. CDR3 size: 14 residues. The DNA of the CDR3 is TGTGCCAGCAGGAGCGGGAGGAAGAGCAATGAGCAGTTCTTC. It codes for CASRSGRKSNEQFF.

This sequence joins TRBV3-1 (or the pseudogene TRBV3-2) and TRBJ1-1; 7 bases match TRBD1. CDR3 length: 13 amino acids. Germline loops: CDR1 LGHDT, CDR2 YNNKEL (reference sequence). J lost 4 bases, V lost 8 bases, and 7 bases had no gene match. CDR3 loop: CASGQTGLTEAFF. CDR3 DNA: TGTGCCAGCGGACAGACAGGGCTCACTGAAGCTTTCTTT.

The chain joins TRBV20-1 to TRBJ1-2, with D uncertain. Deletions cut 3 bases from V and 3 bases from J, with 8 bases between. The germline V gene has CDR1 DFQATT and CDR2 SNEGSKA (reference sequence). There are 12 residues in the CDR3. CDR3 loop: CSASISDYGYTF. In nucleotides, the CDR3 is TGCAGTGCTAGTATATCAGACTATGGCTACACCTTC.

V usage is TRBV4-1 and J usage is TRBJ2-6; no clear D gene. V lost 1 base, J lost 2 bases, and 6 bases lay in between. Looked up from germline, CDR1 is MGHRA and CDR2 is YSYEKL. The length of the CDR3 is 15 residues. CDR3 amino acids: CASSQVTAGANVLTF. The CDR3 DNA follows: TGCGCCAGCAGCCAAGTTACGGCTGGGGCCAACGTCCTGACTTTC.

This rearrangement joins TRBV3-1 (or the pseudogene TRBV3-2) to TRBJ1-2; TRBD1 matches 7 bases. The CDR3 totals 14 residues. V shed 6 bases, J shed 8 bases, and the junction held 12 bases outside the gene matches. CDR1 and CDR2 (germline): LGHDT, YNNKEL (reference sequence). The CDR3 DNA follows: TGTGCCAGCAGTTCAAACGGACAGGATGGCGGCTACACCTTC. Amino acids: CASSSNGQDGGYTF.

In its sample, this clone was seen once. This chain joins TRBV11-2 and TRBJ2-3; 9 nucleotides align to TRBD1. Per germline, CDR1 SGHAT and CDR2 FQNNGV. V lost 5 bases, J lost 4 bases, and 4 bases stayed unmatched. This CDR3 is 14 amino acids long. CDR3 coding DNA: TGTGCCAGCAGCGGGACAGGGAGGTCAGATACGCAGTATTTT. Its translation: CASSGTGRSDTQYF.

The CDR3 coding sequence is TGTGCCAGCAGCACCCAACCGCTAGCGGGAGGGCCTAATGAGCAGTTCTTC. Translated: CASSTQPLAGGPNEQFF. V gene TRBV7-3 combines with J gene TRBJ2-1, with 12 bases lining up with TRBD2. The germline V gene encodes CDR1 SGHTA and CDR2 FQGTGA. The CDR3 has 17 amino acids. V gave up 5 bases and J gave up 7 bases; unmatched junction bases: 12.

This chain uses TRBV10-3 with TRBJ1-3; no definite D call. The CDR3 runs 14 residues. V was trimmed by 2 bases and J by 0 bases, leaving 5 bases between them. Germline CDR1 is ENHRY and CDR2 is SYGVKD. The CDR3 DNA reads as TGTGCCATCAGTGAGCGGGGCTCTGGAAACACCATATATTTT. Translating gives CAISERGSGNTIYF.

Notes on this clone: At one end the junction does not follow the germline gene, possibly because of a read error. The chain carries TRBV5-8 and TRBJ1-2, with D uncertain. The V gene's germline CDR1 is SGHTS and CDR2 YDEGEE. This CDR3 contains 15 residues. The CDR3 is CASSQDSREFYGFTF. The CDR3, as DNA: TGTGCCAGCAGCCAGGACTCCCGAGAATTCTATGGCTTCACCTTC.

The rearrangement uses TRBV10-3 and TRBJ1-3; no definite D call. Germline CDR1 and CDR2: ENHRY and SYGVKD. The CDR3 runs to 11 residues. Trimming removed 10 bases at V and 0 bases at J, with 4 bases between. This chain's CDR3 is CATYSGNTIYF. The CDR3 coding sequence is TGTGCCACCTACTCTGGAAACACCATATATTTT.

The chain carries TRBV7-2 and TRBJ1-6; 7 nucleotides agree with TRBD1. Unmatched junction bases numbered 10, after V lost 7 bases and J lost 7 bases. This CDR3 contains 15 residues. From germline, CDR1 is SGHTA and CDR2 FQGNSA. The DNA of the CDR3 is TGTGCCAGCAACAACCGGGACAGAAGAAATTCACCCCTCCACTTT. This sequence encodes CASNNRDRRNSPLHF.

The J gene is TRBJ2-3, the V gene TRBV28; D tentatively fits TRBD1 or TRBD2 (5 bases each). This CDR3 spans 17 amino acids. Germline CDR1 reads MDHEN; CDR2 reads SYDVKM. The V and J ends lost 6 bases and 1 base respectively, with 20 bases between them. CDR3 in DNA: TGTGCCAGCAGCCGGACCAGGGACGCGGAGGGCACAGATACGCAGTATTTT. The encoded protein is CASSRTRDAEGTDTQYF.

The CDR3 sequence is CASSENHNEQFF. CDR3 nucleotide sequence: TGTGCCAGCTCCGAGAATCATAATGAGCAGTTCTTC. The chain links TRBV18 to TRBJ2-1, with D uncertain. V lost 6 bases and J 7 bases, leaving 10 bases between the germline ends. Germline lookup yields CDR1 KGHSH and CDR2 LQKENI. The CDR3 has 12 amino acids.

The chain links TRBV5-1 to TRBJ1-1, with D uncertain. This CDR3 spans 16 amino acids. Trimming left V 0 bases short and J 0 bases short, with 12 bases between. Germline-derived CDR1 and CDR2 are SGHRS and YFSETQ. CDR3 DNA: TGCGCCAGCAGCTTGGGAGGGCCCACAATGAACACTGAAGCTTTCTTT. Its translation is CASSLGGPTMNTEAFF.

The J gene is TRBJ1-1, the V gene TRBV6-5; TRBD1 might be the D (5 bases). The CDR3 totals 16 residues. CDR1 is MNHEY and CDR2 is SVGAGI in the germline V gene. With 3 bases removed from V and 1 base from J, the gap between germline ends came to 15 bases. The CDR3 region is CASSYSRRDSNTEAFF. In DNA form, the CDR3 reads TGTGCCAGCAGTTATTCTAGGAGGGACTCGAACACTGAAGCTTTCTTT.

The chain is built from TRBV19 and TRBJ1-2; 10 bases match TRBD1. CDR3 length equals 13 residues. CDR1 is LNHDA, CDR2 SQIVND, per germline (reference sequence). V was clipped by 4 bases and J by 8 bases; unmatched bases: 4. The CDR3 sequence: CASSRQGAEGYTF. CDR3 DNA: TGTGCCAGTAGTAGACAGGGGGCTGAAGGCTACACCTTC.

This clone was found a few times. J is TRBJ1-4 and V is TRBV9; 8 nucleotides match TRBD1. The CDR3 extends over 17 amino acids. The J segment lost 7 bases and the V segment lost 0 bases, leaving 11 bases of the junction unmatched. In germline, CDR1 is SGDLS, CDR2 YYNGEE. The chain's CDR3 is CASSVGQGAGTVEKLFF. DNA of the CDR3: TGTGCCAGCAGCGTAGGTCAGGGGGCAGGCACGGTTGAAAAACTGTTTTTT.

The chain has TRBV7-2 and TRBJ1-1; no clear D. The CDR3 is made up of 15 amino acids. V was pared by 0 bases and J by 3 bases, with 11 bases between. CDR1 and CDR2 from the germline V gene are SGHTA and FQGNSA. The CDR3 sequence: CASSLASARDTEAFF. The CDR3 region has the DNA TGTGCCAGCAGCTTAGCCTCGGCTCGGGACACTGAAGCTTTCTTT.